A single sample is the source of the 9 T cell receptor beta chains below, sequenced in a study of blood T cell repertoires in COVID-19. The data were produced by immunoSEQ multiplex PCR, yet TCRdb's version contains in-frame clones alone and is incomplete. Altogether some 150,000 clones are present, about four fifths being singletons, with the ten largest covering about 2.9%. The source material was peripheral blood. All receptors derive from a woman aged 80 or over with acute or convalescent COVID-19.

The chain recombines TRBV5-1 with TRBJ2-7; D gene uncertain. V dropped 3 bases and J dropped 2 bases, with 3 bases sitting between them. The CDR3 has 11 amino acids. Germline loops: CDR1 SGHRS, CDR2 YFSETQ. The CDR3 DNA follows: TGCGCCAGCAGCTCAACCTACGAGCAGTACTTC. Translated, it gives CASSSTYEQYF.

In the case of this clone: A read error may account for a junction end that differs from germline. The chain links TRBV29-1 to TRBJ1-1; D gene ambiguous. The CDR3 extends over 12 amino acids. Germline CDR1 is SQVTM and CDR2 is ANQGSEA. This chain's CDR3 is CSVRVEGLRRVF. The CDR3 DNA reads as TGCAGCGTCCGAGTGGAAGGGCTCCGGCGGGTATTT.

This sequence joins TRBV19 and TRBJ2-2; TRBD2 agrees at 8 bases. The germline V gene has CDR1 LNHDA and CDR2 SQIVND (reference sequence). The CDR3 contains 17 residues. Trimming at V came to 7 bases and at J to 0 bases, leaving 10 bases not matched to a gene. The CDR3 DNA reads as TGTGCCAGTATGTCCCTAGCGGGTTTCGCGAACACCGGGGAGCTGTTTTTT. Translation gives CASMSLAGFANTGELFF.

This chain uses TRBV7-2 with TRBJ2-7; 7 bases map to TRBD1. Losses at the gene ends were 5 bases for V and 3 bases for J; bases not matched to a gene: 7. The CDR3 contains 14 residues. Germline V gene data show CDR1 as SGHTA and CDR2 as FQGNSA. The CDR3, as DNA: TGTGCCAGCAGCCCCGGACAGGCACTCTACGAGCAGTACTTC. Amino acids: CASSPGQALYEQYF.

The chain carries TRBV29-1 and TRBJ1-5; the D gene is possibly TRBD1 (5 bases). The length of the CDR3 is 12 residues. Germline-derived CDR1 and CDR2 are SQVTM and ANQGSEA. Trimming pared 7 bases from V and 4 bases from J, leaving 11 bases between. The CDR3, as DNA: TGCAGCGGCGGGGGTTTTAATCAGCCCCAGCATTTT. This encodes CSGGGFNQPQHF.

This chain connects TRBV7-3 to TRBJ2-7, with D maybe TRBD2 (5 bases). Germline V CDR1 and CDR2: SGHTA, FQGTGA. Trimming removed 0 bases from V and 7 bases from J, with 10 bases in between. The CDR3 spans 13 residues. The CDR3 coding sequence is TGTGCCAGCAGCTTAACCGGAGGTGGAGAGCAGTACTTC. It translates to CASSLTGGGEQYF.

V and J are TRBV9 and TRBJ1-1, with D uncertain. V was clipped by 4 bases and J by 3 bases, with 13 bases between them. Per germline, CDR1 SGDLS and CDR2 YYNGEE. This CDR3 has 14 residues. Here the CDR3 DNA reads TGTGCCAGCAGCCGGGTTCGGTGGGACACTGAAGCTTTCTTT. Translated, it gives CASSRVRWDTEAFF.

The J gene is TRBJ2-6, the V gene TRBV18; D uncertain. V shed 2 bases and J shed 0 bases, with 8 bases lying between them. The germline V gene has CDR1 KGHSH and CDR2 LQKENI. CDR3 length: 16 amino acids. CDR3 in amino acids: CASSPTVNSGANVLTF. The CDR3 DNA is TGTGCCAGCTCACCAACAGTAAACTCTGGGGCCAACGTCCTGACTTTC. The full variable domain, in which reference TRBV18 and TRBJ2-6 provide the parts outside the CDR3, is NAGVMQNPRHLVRRRGQEARLRCSPMKGHSHVYWYRQLPEEGLKFMVYLQKENIIDESGMPKERFSAEFPKEGPSILRIQQVVRGDSAAYFCASSPTVNSGANVLTFGAGSRLTVL.

The chain couples TRBV2 to TRBJ1-2; D is undetermined. Trimming left V 7 bases short and J 8 bases short, with 14 bases between. CDR1 SNHLY and CDR2 FYNNEI come from the germline V gene. The CDR3 has 12 amino acids. CDR3 protein: CASNPGLYGYTF. The CDR3 DNA reads as TGTGCCAGCAATCCGGGGTTGTACGGCTACACCTTC.